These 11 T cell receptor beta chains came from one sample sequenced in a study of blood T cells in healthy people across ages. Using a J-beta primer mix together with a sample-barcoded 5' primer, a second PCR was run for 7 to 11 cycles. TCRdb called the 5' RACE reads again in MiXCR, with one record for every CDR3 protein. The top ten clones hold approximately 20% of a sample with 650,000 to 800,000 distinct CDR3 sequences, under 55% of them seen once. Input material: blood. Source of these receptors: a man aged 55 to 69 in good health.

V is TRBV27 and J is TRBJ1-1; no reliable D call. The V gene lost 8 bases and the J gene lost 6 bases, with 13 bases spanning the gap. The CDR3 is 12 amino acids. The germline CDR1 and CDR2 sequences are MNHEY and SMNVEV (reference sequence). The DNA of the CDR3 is TGTGCCAGCGGCAAAATGGGCCCTGAAGCTTTCTTT. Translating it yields CASGKMGPEAFF.

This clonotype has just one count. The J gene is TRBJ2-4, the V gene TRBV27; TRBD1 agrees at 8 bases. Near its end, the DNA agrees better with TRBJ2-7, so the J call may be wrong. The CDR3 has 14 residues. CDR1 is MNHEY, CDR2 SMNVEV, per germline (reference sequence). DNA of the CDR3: TGTGCCAGCAGTTTACAGGGGGCATTGAACGAGCAGTACTTC. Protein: CASSLQGALNEQYF.

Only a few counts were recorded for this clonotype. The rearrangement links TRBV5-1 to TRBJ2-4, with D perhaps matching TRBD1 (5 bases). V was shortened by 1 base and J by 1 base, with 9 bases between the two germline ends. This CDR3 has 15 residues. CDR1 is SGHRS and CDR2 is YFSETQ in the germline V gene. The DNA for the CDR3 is TGCGCCAGCAGCTTGCAGGGAATGGCCAAAAACATTCAGTACTTC. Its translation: CASSLQGMAKNIQYF.

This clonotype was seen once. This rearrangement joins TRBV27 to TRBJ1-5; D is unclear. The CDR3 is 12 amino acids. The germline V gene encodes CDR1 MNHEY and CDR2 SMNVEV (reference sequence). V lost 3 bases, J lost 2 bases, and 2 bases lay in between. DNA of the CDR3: TGTGCCAGCAGTTTCCGCAATCAGCCCCAGCATTTT. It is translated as CASSFRNQPQHF.

The CDR3 loop reads CASSKTSGSYNEQFF. The CDR3 DNA sequence: TGTGCCAGCAGCAAGACTAGCGGGAGCTACAATGAGCAGTTCTTC. V usage is TRBV7-2 and J usage is TRBJ2-1; 12 bases line up with TRBD2. Germline V lookup: CDR1 SGHTA, CDR2 FQGNSA. The CDR3 runs 15 residues. The V segment lost 5 bases and the J segment 3 bases; nucleotides outside the gene matches: 2.

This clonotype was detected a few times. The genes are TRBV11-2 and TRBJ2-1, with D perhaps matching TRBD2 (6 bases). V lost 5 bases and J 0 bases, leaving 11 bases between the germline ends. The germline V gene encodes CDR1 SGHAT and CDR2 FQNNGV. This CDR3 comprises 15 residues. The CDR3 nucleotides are TGTGCCAGCAGCCGGGCGGGGTACTCCTACAATGAGCAGTTCTTC. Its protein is CASSRAGYSYNEQFF.

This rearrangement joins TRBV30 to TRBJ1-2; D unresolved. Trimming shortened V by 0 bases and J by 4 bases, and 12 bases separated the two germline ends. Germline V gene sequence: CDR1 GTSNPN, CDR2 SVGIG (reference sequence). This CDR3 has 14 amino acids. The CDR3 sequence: CAWSVQRGPYGYTF. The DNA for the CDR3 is TGTGCCTGGAGTGTACAACGGGGTCCCTATGGCTACACCTTC.

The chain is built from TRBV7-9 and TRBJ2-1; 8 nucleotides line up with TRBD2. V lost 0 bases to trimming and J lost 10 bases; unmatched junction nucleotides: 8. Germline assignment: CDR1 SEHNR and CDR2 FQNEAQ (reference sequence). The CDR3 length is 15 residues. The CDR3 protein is CASSLASAGGREQFF. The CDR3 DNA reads TGTGCCAGCAGCTTAGCTTCGGCGGGAGGTAGGGAGCAGTTCTTC.

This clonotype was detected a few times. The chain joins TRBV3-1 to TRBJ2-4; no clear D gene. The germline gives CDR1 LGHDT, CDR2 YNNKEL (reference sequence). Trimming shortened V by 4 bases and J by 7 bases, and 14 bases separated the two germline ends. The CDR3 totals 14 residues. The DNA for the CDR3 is TGTGCCAGCAGCCGGAAAGGGATGGGGAACATTCAGTACTTC. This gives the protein CASSRKGMGNIQYF. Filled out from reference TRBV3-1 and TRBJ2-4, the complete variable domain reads DTAVSQTPKYLVTQMGNDKSIKCEQNLGHDTMYWYKQDSKKFLKIMFSYNNKELIINETVPNRFSPKSPDKAHLNLHINSLELGDSAVYFCASSRKGMGNIQYFGAGTRLSVL.

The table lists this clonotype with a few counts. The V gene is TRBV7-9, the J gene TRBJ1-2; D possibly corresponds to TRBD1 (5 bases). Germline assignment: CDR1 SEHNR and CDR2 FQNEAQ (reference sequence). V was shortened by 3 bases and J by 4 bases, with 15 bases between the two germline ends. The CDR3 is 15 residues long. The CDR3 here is CASSLGTEAVYGYTF. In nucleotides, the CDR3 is TGTGCCAGCAGCTTGGGGACCGAGGCCGTCTATGGCTACACCTTC. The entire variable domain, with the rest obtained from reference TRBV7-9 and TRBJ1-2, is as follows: DTGVSQNPRHKITKRGQNVTFRCDPISEHNRLYWYRQTLGQGPEFLTYFQNEAQLEKSRLLSDRFSAERPKGSFSTLEIQRTEQGDSAMYLCASSLGTEAVYGYTFGSGTRLTVV.

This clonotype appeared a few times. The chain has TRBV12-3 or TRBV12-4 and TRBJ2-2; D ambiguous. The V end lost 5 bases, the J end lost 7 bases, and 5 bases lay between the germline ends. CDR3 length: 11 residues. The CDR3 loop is CASSVVGELFF. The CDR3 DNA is TGTGCCAGCAGTGTAGTCGGGGAGCTGTTTTTT.